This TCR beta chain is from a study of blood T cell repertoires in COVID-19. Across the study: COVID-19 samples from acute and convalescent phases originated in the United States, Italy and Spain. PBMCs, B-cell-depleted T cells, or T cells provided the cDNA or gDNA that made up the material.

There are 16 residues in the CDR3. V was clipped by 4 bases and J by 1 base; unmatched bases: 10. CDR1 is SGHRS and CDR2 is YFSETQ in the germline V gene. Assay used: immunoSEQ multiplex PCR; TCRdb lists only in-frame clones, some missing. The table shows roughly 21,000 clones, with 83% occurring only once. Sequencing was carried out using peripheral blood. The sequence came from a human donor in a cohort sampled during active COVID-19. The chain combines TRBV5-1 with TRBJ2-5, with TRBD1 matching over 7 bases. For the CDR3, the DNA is TGCGCCAGCAGCCGCCGGGACAGCAACTTCCAAGAGACCCAGTACTTC. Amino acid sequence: CASSRRDSNFQETQYF.